The clone carrying this TCR beta chain was observed once. Between the trimmed V and J ends, which lost 6 bases and 8 bases, there was a span of 16 bases. Per germline, CDR1 MDHEN and CDR2 SYDVKM. The CDR3 consists of 13 residues. This sample was taken from a study of control samples from healthy donors and cancer patients. The protocol was immunoSEQ multiplex PCR, while the TCRdb copy is restricted to in-frame clones and leaves out a portion. Here the sample spans tens of thousands of clones, about 90% being singletons. Sequencing was done on a sample of PBMCs. The receptor was derived from a woman aged 60-70 years with head and neck cancer. The chain couples TRBV28 to TRBJ1-2; D perhaps matches TRBD1 (5 bases). The CDR3 sequence is CASSILGPRGYTF. In nucleotides, the CDR3 is TGTGCCAGCAGCATCCTGGGACCTCGGGGCTACACCTTC.